The present TCR beta chain was sequenced within a study of a mutant IDH1 vaccine in newly diagnosed glioma. Looking at the study overall: Patients' prior therapy spanned radiotherapy, temozolomide, or both; most underwent both. Visit V12 was at week 35; visit V13 was at week 47. Study-wide findings and caveats: Among patients, around 93% showed immune responses induced by the vaccine.

Comment on this clone: Its antigen remains unidentified.

The CDR3 is made up of 14 amino acids. The V segment lost 6 bases and the J segment 5 bases; nucleotides outside the gene matches: 5. CDR1 MNHEY and CDR2 SVGAGI come from the germline V gene. Sample time point: week 35, safety follow-up. What each vaccine dose contained was 300 ug of mutant IDH1 20-mer peptide, accompanied by topical imiquimod. Libraries were prepared by immunoSEQ multiplex PCR; TCRdb keeps only in-frame clonotypes and omits some of them. The sample records 34,000 or so clones, approximately 78% being singletons. This chain joins TRBV6-5 and TRBJ1-5; 9 bases fit TRBD1. The source material was PBMCs, sampled from a glioma patient whose treatment included an IDH1 peptide vaccine. This TCR was sampled from a woman between 40 and 55 years old with glioma. CDR3 protein: CASSRGQGHQPQHF. CDR3 DNA: TGTGCCAGCAGCAGGGGACAGGGACATCAGCCCCAGCATTTT.